The 9 T cell receptor beta chains reported below all come from one sample, sequenced in a study of a mutant IDH1 vaccine in newly diagnosed glioma (dated by TCRdb to the early 2020s). Receptors were amplified or captured by the immunoSEQ multiplex PCR assay. Held by TCRdb, this immuneACCESS table contains in-frame sequences only and omits some clones. Under half of the omission traces to an unresolved V gene where checked; the cause of the rest is unknown. For this sample there are 50,000 to 65,000 clones; about four fifths appear just once. The top ten clonotypes cover 3% to 4% of the sample. Read against the paper, the sample's time point label means: week 47, end of study. Each vaccine dose, consisting of 300 ug of a 20-mer mutant IDH1 peptide in Montanide, was administered subcutaneously with topical imiquimod. Antigens for these TCRs are unknown. The sequencing here drew on PBMCs, taken from a glioma patient whose treatment included an IDH1 peptide vaccine. The receptors here all came from a woman between 45 and 60 years old with glioma.

The CDR3 reads CASSLDRLDEQFF. The CDR3 DNA reads as TGTGCCAGCAGCTTAGATCGGCTGGATGAGCAGTTCTTC. The chain is built from TRBV11-2 and TRBJ2-1, with D unclear. CDR3 size: 13 residues. The V end lost 0 bases, the J end lost 8 bases, and 8 bases lay between the germline ends. Germline V CDR1 and CDR2: SGHAT, FQNNGV.

This clone appeared a few times. V is TRBV6-1 and J is TRBJ1-2; TRBD1 aligns across 8 bases. There are 14 residues in the CDR3. From germline, CDR1 is MNHNS and CDR2 SASEGT. The V gene end was trimmed by 4 bases and the J gene end by 4 bases; junction bases not matched to a gene: 5. CDR3 region: CASSGPTGVYGYTF. The DNA for the CDR3 is TGTGCCAGCAGTGGACCGACAGGGGTCTATGGCTACACCTTC.

The rearrangement uses TRBV6-6 and TRBJ2-3; TRBD2 aligns across 11 bases. V lost 5 bases, J lost 6 bases, and 10 bases stayed unmatched. CDR1 is MNHNY, CDR2 SVGAGI, per germline (reference sequence). The CDR3 is made up of 16 amino acids. The CDR3 coding sequence is TGTGCCAGCAGTAGATTAGCGGGGGGGCCTAGGGATACGCAGTATTTT. Translated: CASSRLAGGPRDTQYF.

The gene calls are TRBV9 and TRBJ1-3; TRBD1 is a possible D gene (5 bases). Trimming cost V 0 bases and J 8 bases, with 12 bases left between them. The CDR3 extends over 14 amino acids. CDR1 is SGDLS and CDR2 is YYNGEE in the germline V gene. The CDR3, as DNA: TGTGCCAGCAGCGTAGGGACACCCGCGGACACCATATATTTT. It encodes CASSVGTPADTIYF.

The CDR3 sequence is CASSLDSGYEQYF. The CDR3 region has the DNA TGTGCCAGCAGCTTAGACTCTGGCTACGAGCAGTACTTC. The chain is built from TRBV7-2 and TRBJ2-7; D ambiguous. The germline V gene encodes CDR1 SGHTA and CDR2 FQGNSA. V lost 1 base to trimming and J lost 3 bases, with 7 bases between them. The CDR3 runs 13 residues.

This clone came up once. The genes are TRBV6-4 and TRBJ2-2, with 12 bases fitting TRBD2. The CDR3 spans 17 residues. Germline CDR1 is MRHNA and CDR2 is SNTAGT. With 3 bases clipped from V and 0 bases from J, the junction kept 2 bases outside the gene matches. CDR3 sequence: CASSETSGGPNTGELFF. DNA for the CDR3: TGTGCCAGCAGTGAAACTAGCGGGGGGCCGAACACCGGGGAGCTGTTTTTT.

V is TRBV5-1 and J is TRBJ2-5; unclear D gene. The ends were cut back, 0 bases at V and 5 bases at J, with 11 bases in the middle. This CDR3 region has 14 residues. Germline V lookup: CDR1 SGHRS, CDR2 YFSETQ. CDR3 sequence (DNA): TGCGCCAGCAGCTTGGATCCAGAATACGAGACCCAGTACTTC. Amino acids: CASSLDPEYETQYF. Complete variable domain (other parts from reference TRBV5-1 and TRBJ2-5): KAGVTQTPRYLIKTRGQQVTLSCSPISGHRSVSWYQQTPGQGLQFLFEYFSETQRNKGNFPGRFSGRQFSNSRSEMNVSTLELGDSALYLCASSLDPEYETQYFGPGTRLLVL.

The chain couples TRBV6-5 to TRBJ1-1, with 10 bases matching TRBD1. V trimming: 7 bases; J trimming: 6 bases; junction bases outside the gene matches: 5. The V gene's germline CDR1 is MNHEY and CDR2 SVGAGI. The CDR3 spans 13 residues. The CDR3 region has the DNA TGTGCCAGCACCCTGACAGGGGGCTCTGAAGCTTTCTTT. It translates to CASTLTGGSEAFF.

The V and J genes are TRBV7-6 and TRBJ1-4; no clear D gene. This CDR3 contains 16 residues. The germline gives CDR1 SGHVS, CDR2 FNYEAQ. V dropped 5 bases and J dropped 7 bases, with 20 bases sitting between them. CDR3 protein: CASSPPGGLGGEKLFF. For the CDR3, the DNA is TGTGCCAGCAGCCCCCCGGGTGGGTTGGGAGGTGAAAAACTGTTTTTT.